The 26 T cell receptor beta chains listed next were all sequenced from one sample in a study of blood T cell repertoires in COVID-19. TCRdb keeps only in-frame clones here, not all; method: immunoSEQ multiplex PCR. The repertoire has roughly 170,000 clones, about 86% of them found once; the top ten carry roughly 0.9%. The source material was peripheral blood. These receptor sequences come from a woman between 18 and 30 years old who had recovered from COVID-19.

The gene calls are TRBV7-9 and TRBJ2-2; TRBD1 matches at 10 bases. The CDR3 has 16 amino acids. CDR1 SEHNR and CDR2 FQNEAQ come from the germline V gene (reference sequence). The V and J ends lost 5 bases and 1 base, in that order; junction bases with no gene match: 4. The CDR3 region has the DNA TGTGCCAGCAGCCCCCGGGACAGGGGGAACACCGGGGAGCTGTTTTTT. As protein: CASSPRDRGNTGELFF.

The chain links TRBV7-8 to TRBJ1-4; D is unresolved. CDR1 and CDR2 from the germline V gene are SGHVS and FQNEAQ. The CDR3 is made up of 14 amino acids. V was shortened by 2 bases and J by 4 bases, with 8 bases between the two germline ends. CDR3 region: CASSLRQRNEKLFF. CDR3 nucleotide sequence: TGTGCCAGCAGCTTAAGGCAGCGTAATGAAAAACTGTTTTTT.

V and J are TRBV7-7 and TRBJ1-6; 7 bases are shared with TRBD1. The V and J ends lost 4 bases and 7 bases, in that order; junction bases with no gene match: 4. Germline loops: CDR1 SSHAT, CDR2 FNYEAQ (reference sequence). The CDR3 loop spans 14 amino acids. DNA for the CDR3: TGTGCCAGCAGCTATGGGACAGTCAATTCACCCCTCCACTTT. This sequence encodes CASSYGTVNSPLHF.

V gene TRBV7-2 combines with J gene TRBJ2-4, with D perhaps matching TRBD1 (7 bases). The CDR3 has 15 residues. The V end was cut by 1 base, the J end by 3 bases, with 10 bases between. Germline loops: CDR1 SGHTA, CDR2 FQGNSA. The CDR3 DNA reads TGTGCCAGCAGCTTAGGCCAGGGGGGCAAAAACATTCAGTACTTC. It codes for CASSLGQGGKNIQYF.

The rearrangement links TRBV27 to TRBJ2-1; D might be TRBD1 (5 bases). Germline CDR1 reads MNHEY; CDR2 reads SMNVEV (reference sequence). The V gene lost 4 bases and the J gene lost 5 bases, with 18 bases spanning the gap. The CDR3 sequence is 16 residues long. CDR3 nucleotide sequence: TGTGCCAGCAGTTCATTCTATATTGGGGCTGACAATGAGCAGTTCTTC. It translates to CASSSFYIGADNEQFF.

The chain links TRBV3-1 (or the pseudogene TRBV3-2) to TRBJ2-7; D not certain. CDR3 length equals 14 residues. Germline-derived CDR1 and CDR2 are LGHDT and YNNKEL (reference sequence). V shed 0 bases and J shed 2 bases, with 8 bases lying between them. CDR3 amino acids: CASSQDGRPYEQYV. The CDR3 nucleotides are TGTGCCAGCAGCCAAGATGGCAGGCCCTACGAGCAGTACGTC.

The rearrangement uses TRBV5-1 and TRBJ1-1; TRBD1 aligns across 8 bases. CDR3 length: 15 residues. With V trimmed by 5 bases and J by 1 base, 7 bases remained unmatched. Germline V gene lookup returns CDR1 SGHRS and CDR2 YFSETQ. CDR3: CASSGQGMGNTEAFF. The CDR3 nucleotides are TGCGCCAGCAGTGGACAGGGAATGGGGAACACTGAAGCTTTCTTT.

V usage is TRBV5-4 and J usage is TRBJ2-6; 7 bases are a match to TRBD1. This CDR3 region has 18 residues. After removal of 4 bases from V and 1 base from J, the junction contained 11 bases not matched to a gene. Germline V gene data show CDR1 as SGHNT and CDR2 as YYREEE (reference sequence). CDR3 bases: TGTGCCAGCAGCCCGCCGGGACAGCTTATATCTGGGGCCAACGTCCTGACTTTC. It encodes CASSPPGQLISGANVLTF.

This chain links TRBV7-2 with TRBJ1-2; tentatively, D is TRBD1 (6 bases). With 5 bases removed from V and 7 bases from J, the gap between germline ends came to 20 bases. The CDR3 runs to 15 residues. Germline V gene sequence: CDR1 SGHTA, CDR2 FQGNSA. The CDR3 DNA sequence: TGTGCCAGCAGCCCAGCGATGGCGGGGGCTGGTGGCTACACCTTC. Protein: CASSPAMAGAGGYTF.

The rearrangement uses TRBV11-2 and TRBJ2-1; 10 nucleotides agree with TRBD2. The CDR3 runs to 18 residues. The germline V gene has CDR1 SGHAT and CDR2 FQNNGV. After removal of 1 base from V and 6 bases from J, the junction contained 12 bases not matched to a gene. CDR3 amino acids: CASSLGPSGSRVVNEQFF. CDR3 in DNA: TGTGCCAGCAGCTTAGGCCCTAGCGGGAGTCGGGTAGTCAATGAGCAGTTCTTC.

This chain uses TRBV2 with TRBJ2-5, with D possibly matching TRBD1 (6 bases). Trimming took off 6 bases at V and 5 bases at J, with 16 bases between the two ends. The CDR3 length is 14 residues. CDR1 and CDR2 from the germline V gene are SNHLY and FYNNEI. CDR3 DNA sequence: TGTGCCAGCAGCGGGACAAGGCATGATGAGACCCAGTACTTC. It yields the protein CASSGTRHDETQYF.

This clone was detected once. The rearrangement uses TRBV6-2 or TRBV6-3 and TRBJ2-7; TRBD2 aligns across 11 bases. J gave up 3 bases and V 6 bases, and 7 bases lay outside the gene matches. The CDR3 is made up of 15 amino acids. From germline, CDR1 is MNHEY and CDR2 SVGEGT. The CDR3 coding sequence is TGTGCCAGCAGCGATCGACTAGCGGGACTCTACGAGCAGTACGTC. Amino acids: CASSDRLAGLYEQYV.

The chain employs TRBV19 and TRBJ1-1, with TRBD1 matching over 11 bases. Trimming removed 4 bases from V and 4 bases from J; junction bases left unmatched: 8. There are 16 residues in the CDR3. CDR1 LNHDA and CDR2 SQIVND come from the germline V gene (reference sequence). The DNA for the CDR3 is TGTGCCAGTAGTAGGGGGACAGGGGGATCGACCACTGAAGCTTTCTTT. It translates to CASSRGTGGSTTEAFF.

The chain joins TRBV4-3 to TRBJ2-3, with D tentatively TRBD2 (5 bases). This CDR3 is 15 amino acids long. Germline V CDR1 and CDR2: LGHNA, YSLEER. Trimming removed 1 base at V and 0 bases at J, with 8 bases between. Here the CDR3 reads CASSQVSGSTDTQYF. For the CDR3, the DNA is TGCGCCAGCAGCCAAGTGAGCGGAAGCACAGATACGCAGTATTTT.

This rearrangement joins TRBV11-2 to TRBJ2-1; D not certain. Trimming removed 8 bases at V and 10 bases at J, with 12 bases between. This CDR3 has 11 residues. Germline V gene sequence: CDR1 SGHAT, CDR2 FQNNGV. The CDR3 spells CASPSWPEQFF. CDR3 DNA: TGTGCCAGCCCCTCCTGGCCGGAGCAGTTCTTC.

The chain is built from TRBV9 and TRBJ1-1, with a possible D match to TRBD1 (6 bases). Germline V gene sequence: CDR1 SGDLS, CDR2 YYNGEE. Trimming took 3 bases from V and 4 from J, leaving 10 bases between them. This CDR3 region has 13 residues. CDR3 loop: CASSAGEGTEAFF. CDR3 in DNA: TGTGCCAGCAGCGCAGGGGAGGGCACTGAAGCTTTCTTT. Complete variable domain (other parts from reference TRBV9 and TRBJ1-1): DSGVTQTPKHLITATGQRVTLRCSPRSGDLSVYWYQQSLDQGLQFLIQYYNGEERAKGNILERFSAQQFPDLHSELNLSSLELGDSALYFCASSAGEGTEAFFGQGTRLTVV.

The chain has TRBV6-5 and TRBJ1-3; D is ambiguous. Looked up from germline, CDR1 is MNHEY and CDR2 is SVGAGI. Trimming took 0 bases from V and 4 from J, leaving 10 bases between them. The CDR3 totals 15 residues. This CDR3 reads CASSYSSRSGNTIYF. In DNA, the CDR3 is TGTGCCAGCAGTTACTCGTCCAGGTCAGGAAACACCATATATTTT.

The chain uses TRBV18 and TRBJ1-1; no definite D call. The germline V and J ends were trimmed by 1 base and 3 bases, with 12 bases remaining between them. The CDR3 totals 15 residues. Germline lookup yields CDR1 KGHSH and CDR2 LQKENI. CDR3 region: CASSPRAARDTEAFF. CDR3 sequence (DNA): TGTGCCAGCTCACCACGGGCAGCCCGCGACACTGAAGCTTTCTTT.

The count of this clone is one. The chain is built from TRBV10-3 and TRBJ1-5, with a possible D match to TRBD1 (6 bases). The CDR3 length is 15 residues. V lost 0 bases, J lost 5 bases, and 11 bases lay in between. The germline V gene has CDR1 ENHRY and CDR2 SYGVKD. The CDR3 is CAISESKDSYQPQHF. The CDR3, as DNA: TGTGCCATCAGTGAGTCGAAGGACAGCTATCAGCCCCAGCATTTT.

The chain is built from TRBV5-1 and TRBJ2-7, with TRBD1 identical over 7 bases. Trimming at V came to 3 bases and at J to 5 bases, leaving 14 bases not matched to a gene. Germline loops: CDR1 SGHRS, CDR2 YFSETQ. This CDR3 has 16 amino acids. The CDR3, as DNA: TGCGCCAGCAGCTGGAAAACGGGACAGCCGAGTCACGAGCAGTACTTC. Residues: CASSWKTGQPSHEQYF.

The rearrangement uses TRBV5-1 and TRBJ2-3; possibly TRBD2 for D (6 bases). CDR3 size: 15 residues. CDR1 and CDR2 (germline): SGHRS, YFSETQ. Trimming took 0 bases from V and 3 from J, leaving 11 bases between them. The CDR3 DNA reads TGCGCCAGCAGCTTGGATGCCGGGAGAACAGATACGCAGTATTTT. As protein: CASSLDAGRTDTQYF. The full variable domain, with the rest looked up from reference TRBV5-1 and TRBJ2-3, is KAGVTQTPRYLIKTRGQQVTLSCSPISGHRSVSWYQQTPGQGLQFLFEYFSETQRNKGNFPGRFSGRQFSNSRSEMNVSTLELGDSALYLCASSLDAGRTDTQYFGPGTRLTVL.

V is TRBV24-1 and J is TRBJ2-5; 10 bases fit TRBD2. Germline CDR1 is KGHDR and CDR2 is SFDVKD. The junction had 2 bases not matched to a gene; V was cut back by 4 bases and J by 4 bases. CDR3 length equals 14 residues. The CDR3 is CATSDPSGGETQYF. The CDR3 region has the DNA TGTGCCACCAGTGACCCTAGCGGGGGAGAGACCCAGTACTTC.

This chain joins TRBV19 and TRBJ1-2; TRBD1 is a possible D gene (6 bases). The ends were cut back, 6 bases at V and 0 bases at J, with 11 bases in the middle. Germline V gene data show CDR1 as LNHDA and CDR2 as SQIVND (reference sequence). The CDR3 consists of 14 residues. Written as DNA, the CDR3 is TGTGCCAGTAGGTCACAGGGTCCTAACTATGGCTACACCTTC. Residues: CASRSQGPNYGYTF.

V is TRBV29-1 and J is TRBJ2-7; TRBD2 agrees at 13 bases. The germline CDR1 and CDR2 sequences are SQVTM and ANQGSEA. J was trimmed by 6 bases and V by 3 bases; bases with no gene match: 8. The CDR3 spans 15 residues. CDR3 bases: TGCAGCGTTGACCCTGGGACTAGCGGGGCCTCCGAGCAGTACTTC. This codes for CSVDPGTSGASEQYF.

The chain carries TRBV1 and TRBJ2-7; the D call of TRBD2 is as the table states it, not checked on the DNA. TRBV1 is recorded as a pseudogene. This CDR3 has 14 residues. CDR3 amino acids: CTSRNPKTTDEQYV. CDR3 DNA: TGCACCAGCAGAAACCCTAAAACTACGGACGAGCAGTACGTC.

The chain couples TRBV30 to TRBJ2-6; a possible D gene is TRBD2 (6 bases). Trimming stripped 2 bases from V and 0 bases from J, with 8 bases between. Germline V gene data show CDR1 as GTSNPN and CDR2 as SVGIG (reference sequence). This CDR3 has 15 amino acids. The CDR3 loop reads CAWSRGSSGANVLTF. DNA of the CDR3: TGTGCCTGGAGTCGGGGGAGCTCTGGGGCCAACGTCCTGACTTTC.